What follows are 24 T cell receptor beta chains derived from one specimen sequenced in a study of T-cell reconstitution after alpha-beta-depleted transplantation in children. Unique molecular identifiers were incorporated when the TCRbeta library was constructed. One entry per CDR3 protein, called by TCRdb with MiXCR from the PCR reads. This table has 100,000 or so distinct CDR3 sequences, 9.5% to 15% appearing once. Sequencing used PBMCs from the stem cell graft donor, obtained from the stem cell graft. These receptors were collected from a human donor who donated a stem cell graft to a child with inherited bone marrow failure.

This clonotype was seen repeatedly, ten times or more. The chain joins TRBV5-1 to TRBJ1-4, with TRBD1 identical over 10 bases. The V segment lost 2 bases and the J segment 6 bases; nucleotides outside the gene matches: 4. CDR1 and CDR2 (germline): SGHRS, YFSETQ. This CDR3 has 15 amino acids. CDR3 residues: CASSFTGTGDEKLFF. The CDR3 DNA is TGCGCCAGCAGCTTCACCGGGACAGGGGATGAAAAACTGTTTTTT.

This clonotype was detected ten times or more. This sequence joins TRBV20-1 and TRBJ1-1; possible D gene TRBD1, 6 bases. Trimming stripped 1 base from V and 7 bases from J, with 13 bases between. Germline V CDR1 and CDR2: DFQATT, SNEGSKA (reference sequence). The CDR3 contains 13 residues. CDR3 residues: CSARGIGGGEAFF. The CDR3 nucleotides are TGCAGTGCTAGAGGTATAGGAGGGGGTGAAGCTTTCTTT.

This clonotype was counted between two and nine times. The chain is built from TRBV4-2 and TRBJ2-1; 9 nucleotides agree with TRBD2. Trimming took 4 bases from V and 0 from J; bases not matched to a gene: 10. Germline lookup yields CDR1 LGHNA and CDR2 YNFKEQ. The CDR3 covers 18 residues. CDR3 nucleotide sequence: TGTGCCAGCAGCCGCCCTAGCGGGATCGACAGCTCCTACAATGAGCAGTTCTTC. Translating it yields CASSRPSGIDSSYNEQFF.

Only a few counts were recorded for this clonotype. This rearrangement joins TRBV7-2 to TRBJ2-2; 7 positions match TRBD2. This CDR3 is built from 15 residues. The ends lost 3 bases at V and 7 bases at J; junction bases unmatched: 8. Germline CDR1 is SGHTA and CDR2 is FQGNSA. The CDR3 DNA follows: TGTGCCAGCAGCTTCATGGGAGGGACGGACGGGGAGCTGTTTTTT. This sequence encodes CASSFMGGTDGELFF.

The CDR3, as DNA: TGTGCCAGCAGCTTCCGGGGGATGAACACTGAAGCTTTCTTT. It specifies CASSFRGMNTEAFF. The chain joins TRBV7-9 to TRBJ1-1; tentative D call: TRBD1 (5 bases). The ends were cut back, 3 bases at V and 0 bases at J, with 8 bases in the middle. CDR3 size: 14 residues. Germline V gene data show CDR1 as SEHNR and CDR2 as FQNEAQ (reference sequence).

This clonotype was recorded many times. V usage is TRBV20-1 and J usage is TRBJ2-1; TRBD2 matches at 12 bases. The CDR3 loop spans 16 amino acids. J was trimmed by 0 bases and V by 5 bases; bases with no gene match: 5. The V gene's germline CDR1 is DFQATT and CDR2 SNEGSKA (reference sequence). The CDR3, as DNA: TGCAGTGCTCCCGGGACTAGCGGGTACTCCTACAATGAGCAGTTCTTC. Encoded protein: CSAPGTSGYSYNEQFF.

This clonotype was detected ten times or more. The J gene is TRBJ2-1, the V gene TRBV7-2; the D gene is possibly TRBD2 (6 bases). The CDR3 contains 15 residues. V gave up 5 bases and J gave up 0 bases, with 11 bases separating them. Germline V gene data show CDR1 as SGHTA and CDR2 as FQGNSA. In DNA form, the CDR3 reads TGTGCCAGCAGCCCCCGAGCGGGCTCCTACAATGAGCAGTTCTTC. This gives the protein CASSPRAGSYNEQFF. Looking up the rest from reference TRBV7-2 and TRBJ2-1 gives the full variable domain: GAGVSQSPSNKVTEKGKDVELRCDPISGHTALYWYRQSLGQGLEFLIYFQGNSAPDKSGLPSDRFSAERTGGSVSTLTIQRTQQEDSAVYLCASSPRAGSYNEQFFGPGTRLTVL.

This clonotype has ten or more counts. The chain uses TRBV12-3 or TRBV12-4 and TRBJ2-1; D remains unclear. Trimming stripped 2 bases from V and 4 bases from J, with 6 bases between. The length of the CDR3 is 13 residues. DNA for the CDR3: TGTGCCAGCAGTTTAAGGCTTTACAATGAGCAGTTCTTC. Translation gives CASSLRLYNEQFF.

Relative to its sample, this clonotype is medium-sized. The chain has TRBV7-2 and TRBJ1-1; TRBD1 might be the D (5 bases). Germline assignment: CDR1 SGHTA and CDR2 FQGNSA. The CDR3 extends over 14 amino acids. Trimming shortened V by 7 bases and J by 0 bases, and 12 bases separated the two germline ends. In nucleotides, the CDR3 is TGTGCCAGCACCGGGGCAGGGTTGAACACTGAAGCTTTCTTT. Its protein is CASTGAGLNTEAFF.

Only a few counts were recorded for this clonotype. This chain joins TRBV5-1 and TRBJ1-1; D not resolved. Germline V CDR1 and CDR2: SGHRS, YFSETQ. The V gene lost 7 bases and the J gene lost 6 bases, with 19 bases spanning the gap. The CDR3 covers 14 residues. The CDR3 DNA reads TGCGCCAGCGGCCGGGGAGAACTTCCGTCTGAAGCTTTCTTT. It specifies CASGRGELPSEAFF.

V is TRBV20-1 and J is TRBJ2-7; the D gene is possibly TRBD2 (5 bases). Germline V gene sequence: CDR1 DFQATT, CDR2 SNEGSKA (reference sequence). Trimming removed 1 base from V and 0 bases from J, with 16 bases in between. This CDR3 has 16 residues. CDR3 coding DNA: TGCAGTGCTAGAGGGCAGAGGAGGTCATACTCCTACGAGCAGTACTTC. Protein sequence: CSARGQRRSYSYEQYF.

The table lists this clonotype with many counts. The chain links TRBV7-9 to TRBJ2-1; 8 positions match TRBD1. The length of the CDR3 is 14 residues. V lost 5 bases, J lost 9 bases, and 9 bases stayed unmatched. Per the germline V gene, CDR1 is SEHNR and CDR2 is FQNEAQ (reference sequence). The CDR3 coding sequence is TGTGCCAGCAGCGATCAGACAGGGGAGTTTGAGCAGTTCTTC. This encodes CASSDQTGEFEQFF.

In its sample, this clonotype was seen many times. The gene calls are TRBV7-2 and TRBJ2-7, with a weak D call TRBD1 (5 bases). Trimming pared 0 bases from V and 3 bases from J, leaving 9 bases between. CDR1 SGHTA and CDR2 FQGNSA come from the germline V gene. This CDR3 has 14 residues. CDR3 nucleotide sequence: TGTGCCAGCAGCTTAGCTCCAGGGATCTACGAGCAGTACTTC. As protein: CASSLAPGIYEQYF.

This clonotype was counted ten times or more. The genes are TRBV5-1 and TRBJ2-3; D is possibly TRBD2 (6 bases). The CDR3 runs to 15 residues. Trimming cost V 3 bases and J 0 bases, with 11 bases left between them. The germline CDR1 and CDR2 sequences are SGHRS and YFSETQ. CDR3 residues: CASSWTTPSTDTQYF. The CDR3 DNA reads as TGCGCCAGCAGCTGGACTACACCTAGCACAGATACGCAGTATTTT.

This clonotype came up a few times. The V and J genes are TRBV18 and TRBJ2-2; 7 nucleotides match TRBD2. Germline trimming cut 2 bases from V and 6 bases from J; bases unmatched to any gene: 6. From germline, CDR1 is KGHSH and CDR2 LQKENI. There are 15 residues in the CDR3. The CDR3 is CASSPVAGVAGELFF. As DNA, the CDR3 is TGTGCCAGCTCACCAGTTGCGGGAGTTGCCGGGGAGCTGTTTTTT. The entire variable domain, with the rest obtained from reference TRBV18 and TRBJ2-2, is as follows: NAGVMQNPRHLVRRRGQEARLRCSPMKGHSHVYWYRQLPEEGLKFMVYLQKENIIDESGMPKERFSAEFPKEGPSILRIQQVVRGDSAAYFCASSPVAGVAGELFFGEGSRLTVL.

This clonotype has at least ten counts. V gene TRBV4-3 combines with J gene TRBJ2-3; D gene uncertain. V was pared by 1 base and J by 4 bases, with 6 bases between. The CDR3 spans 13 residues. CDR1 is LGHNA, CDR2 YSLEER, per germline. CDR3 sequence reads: CASSQVLSDTQYF. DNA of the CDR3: TGCGCCAGCAGCCAAGTCTTGTCAGATACGCAGTATTTT.

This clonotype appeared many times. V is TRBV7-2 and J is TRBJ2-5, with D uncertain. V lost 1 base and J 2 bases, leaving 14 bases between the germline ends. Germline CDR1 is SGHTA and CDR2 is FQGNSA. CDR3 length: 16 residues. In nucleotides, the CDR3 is TGTGCCAGCAGCTTAGGTGGAGCCAGGCCGCAAGAGACCCAGTACTTC. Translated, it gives CASSLGGARPQETQYF.

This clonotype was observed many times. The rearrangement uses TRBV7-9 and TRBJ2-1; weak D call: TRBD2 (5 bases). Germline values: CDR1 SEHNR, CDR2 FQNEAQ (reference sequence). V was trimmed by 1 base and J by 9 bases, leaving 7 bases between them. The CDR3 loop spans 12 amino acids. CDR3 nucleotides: TGTGCCAGCAGCTTAGGAGGGAGTGAGCAGTTCTTC. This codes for CASSLGGSEQFF. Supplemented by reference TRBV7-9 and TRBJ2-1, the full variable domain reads DTGVSQNPRHKITKRGQNVTFRCDPISEHNRLYWYRQTLGQGPEFLTYFQNEAQLEKSRLLSDRFSAERPKGSFSTLEIQRTEQGDSAMYLCASSLGGSEQFFGPGTRLTVL.

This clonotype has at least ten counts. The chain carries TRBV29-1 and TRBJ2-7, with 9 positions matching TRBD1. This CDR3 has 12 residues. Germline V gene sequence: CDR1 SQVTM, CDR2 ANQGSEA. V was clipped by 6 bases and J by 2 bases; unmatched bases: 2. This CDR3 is CSVRTGAYEQYF. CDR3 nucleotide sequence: TGCAGCGTAAGGACAGGGGCCTACGAGCAGTACTTC.

The CDR3 protein is CASGPEPRYYNEQFF. CDR3 nucleotide sequence: TGTGCCAGCGGCCCCGAGCCGCGCTACTACAATGAGCAGTTCTTC. The chain is built from TRBV4-2 and TRBJ2-1; no clear D. The CDR3 has 15 amino acids. CDR1 LGHNA and CDR2 YNFKEQ come from the germline V gene. Deletions cut 8 bases from V and 3 bases from J, with 17 bases between.

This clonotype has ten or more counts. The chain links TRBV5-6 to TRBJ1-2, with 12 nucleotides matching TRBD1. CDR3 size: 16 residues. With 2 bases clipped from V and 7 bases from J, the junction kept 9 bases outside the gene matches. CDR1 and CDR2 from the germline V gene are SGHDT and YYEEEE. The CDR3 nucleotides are TGTGCCAGCAGCTTAGATCCGGGACAGGGGGCTTCTGGCTACACCTTC. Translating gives CASSLDPGQGASGYTF. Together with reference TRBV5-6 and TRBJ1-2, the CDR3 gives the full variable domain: DAGVTQSPTHLIKTRGQQVTLRCSPKSGHDTVSWYQQALGQGPQFIFQYYEEEERQRGNFPDRFSGHQFPNYSSELNVNALLLGDSALYLCASSLDPGQGASGYTFGSGTRLTVV.

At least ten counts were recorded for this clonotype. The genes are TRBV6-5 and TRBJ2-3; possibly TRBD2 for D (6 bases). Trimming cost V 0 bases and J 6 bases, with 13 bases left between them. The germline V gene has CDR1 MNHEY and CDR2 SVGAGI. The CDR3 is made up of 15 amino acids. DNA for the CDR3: TGTGCCAGCAGTTACTCGATTAGCGCGGGGGATACGCAGTATTTT. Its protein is CASSYSISAGDTQYF.

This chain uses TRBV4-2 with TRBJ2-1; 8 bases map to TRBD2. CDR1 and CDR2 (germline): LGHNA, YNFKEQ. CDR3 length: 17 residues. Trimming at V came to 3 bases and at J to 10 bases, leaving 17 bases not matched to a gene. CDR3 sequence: CASSHEISGDPVGEQFF. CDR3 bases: TGTGCCAGCAGCCACGAAATTAGCGGGGACCCGGTAGGAGAGCAGTTCTTC.

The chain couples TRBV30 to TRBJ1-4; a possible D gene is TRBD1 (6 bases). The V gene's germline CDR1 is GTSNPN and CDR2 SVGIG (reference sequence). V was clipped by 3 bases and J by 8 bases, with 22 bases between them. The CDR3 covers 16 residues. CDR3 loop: CAWSRGGGGEDEKLFF. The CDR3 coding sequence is TGTGCCTGGAGCCGTGGGGGGGGCGGGGAAGACGAAAAACTGTTTTTT. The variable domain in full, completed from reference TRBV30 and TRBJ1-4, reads SQTIHQWPATLVQPVGSPLSLECTVEGTSNPNLYWYRQAAGRGLQLLFYSVGIGQISSEVPQNLSASRPQDRQFILSSKKLLLSDSGFYLCAWSRGGGGEDEKLFFGSGTQLSVL.